This record covers a single T cell receptor (beta chain). The data were taken from a study of blood T cell repertoires in COVID-19. Across the study: Acute and convalescent COVID-19 specimens originated in the United States, Italy and Spain.

Trimming took off 4 bases at V and 10 bases at J, with 14 bases between the two ends. This CDR3 is 12 amino acids long. Germline-derived CDR1 and CDR2 are PRHDT and FYEKMQ (reference sequence). The assay was immunoSEQ multiplex PCR, and TCRdb's table has in-frame clones only and misses some. The top ten clones hold about 1.6% of a sample with under 300,000 clones, around 87% of them seen once. Participants, about 18 to 90 years old, spanned 24 US areas. Each participant's cohort was designated according to participant-reported clinical history. Sample: PBMCs or T cells enriched from blood (not recorded which). The chain couples TRBV13 to TRBJ2-7; the D gene is possibly TRBD2 (6 bases). This receptor was obtained from a woman in her forties or fifties who had recovered from COVID-19. DNA of the CDR3: TGTGCCAGCAGCTCGTCCCCGGGAGCTCAGTACTTC. This codes for CASSSSPGAQYF.